Presented here are 14 T cell receptor beta chains from one specimen sequenced in a study of blood T cell repertoires in COVID-19. Clones were sequenced by immunoSEQ multiplex PCR, and TCRdb holds only the in-frame ones, with some missing. The sample lists approximately 300,000 clones; 70% to 90% were seen once. Specimen: peripheral blood. These receptor sequences come from a woman between 45 and 65 years old with active or convalescent COVID-19.

This chain links TRBV12-3 or TRBV12-4 with TRBJ1-2; TRBD1 is a possible D gene (5 bases). V lost 0 bases and J 7 bases, leaving 9 bases between the germline ends. The length of the CDR3 is 13 residues. Here the CDR3 DNA reads TGTGCCAGCAGTTTAGCAAGGGGCGGTGGCTACACCTTC. Translation: CASSLARGGGYTF.

This chain uses TRBV7-9 with TRBJ2-1; TRBD2 aligns across 9 bases. Unmatched junction bases numbered 7, after V lost 3 bases and J lost 7 bases. The germline gives CDR1 SEHNR, CDR2 FQNEAQ (reference sequence). The CDR3 is 15 amino acids. In DNA, the CDR3 is TGTGCCAGCAGCTTCCAGCGGGGGGTGGGAAATGAGCAGTTCTTC. Amino acids: CASSFQRGVGNEQFF.

The V gene is TRBV28, the J gene TRBJ2-3; 9 bases fit TRBD2. Germline V lookup: CDR1 MDHEN, CDR2 SYDVKM. The V gene end was trimmed by 3 bases and the J gene end by 9 bases; junction bases not matched to a gene: 7. The CDR3 length is 14 residues. In DNA, the CDR3 is TGTGCCAGCAGTTTTCATAGCGGGAGTAGGACGCAGTATTTT. Amino acids: CASSFHSGSRTQYF.

The gene calls are TRBV7-2 and TRBJ1-5, with D possibly matching TRBD1 (5 bases). Per germline, CDR1 SGHTA and CDR2 FQGNSA. The CDR3 contains 14 residues. The germline V and J ends were trimmed by 5 bases and 4 bases, with 12 bases remaining between them. The CDR3 coding sequence is TGTGCCAGCAGCAGCAGGGCCTTGAATCAGCCCCAGCATTTT. Protein sequence: CASSSRALNQPQHF.

Worth noting for this clone: Other DNA sequences in this sample translate to the same CDR3. The V and J genes are TRBV24-1 and TRBJ2-1, with D possibly matching TRBD1 (6 bases). The V end lost 5 bases, the J end lost 1 base, and 11 bases lay between the germline ends. The CDR3 is made up of 15 amino acids. Germline V gene lookup returns CDR1 KGHDR and CDR2 SFDVKD. This CDR3 is CATSGGRGSYNEQFF. CDR3 DNA: TGTGCCACCAGTGGGGGCAGGGGATCCTACAATGAGCAGTTCTTC.

This clone appeared once. The chain joins TRBV19 to TRBJ1-4; no reliable D call. Looked up from germline, CDR1 is LNHDA and CDR2 is SQIVND (reference sequence). Trimming took off 5 bases at V and 5 bases at J, with 15 bases between the two ends. The CDR3 extends over 15 amino acids. DNA of the CDR3: TGTGCCAGTAGTCCCTACAGTAGGCTCAATGAAAAACTGTTTTTT. Its protein product is CASSPYSRLNEKLFF.

The gene calls are TRBV9 and TRBJ2-3; 11 bases agree with TRBD1. Germline assignment: CDR1 SGDLS and CDR2 YYNGEE. The V and J ends lost 3 bases and 1 base, in that order; junction bases with no gene match: 7. This CDR3 has 17 amino acids. CDR3 in amino acids: CASSARTGGEGTDTQYF. The CDR3 DNA follows: TGTGCCAGCAGCGCGCGGACAGGGGGCGAAGGCACAGATACGCAGTATTTT.

The chain carries TRBV7-2 and TRBJ2-1; 10 bases are shared with TRBD2. Germline trimming cut 6 bases from V and 2 bases from J; bases unmatched to any gene: 4. The germline V gene has CDR1 SGHTA and CDR2 FQGNSA. CDR3 length: 15 amino acids. The DNA of the CDR3 is TGTGCCAGCAGGGAAGCGGGGGGGCCCTACAATGAGCAGTTCTTC. Its protein product is CASREAGGPYNEQFF.

As for this clone: Additional DNA sequences in this sample encode the identical CDR3. The CDR3, as DNA: TGCGCCAGCAGCTTGACAGGAATGAACACTGAAGCTTTCTTT. Its translation: CASSLTGMNTEAFF. This chain uses TRBV5-1 with TRBJ1-1; perhaps TRBD1 as D (5 bases). Germline V gene sequence: CDR1 SGHRS, CDR2 YFSETQ. This CDR3 spans 14 amino acids. The V end lost 1 base, the J end lost 0 bases, and 7 bases lay between the germline ends.

This clone showed up just once. CDR3 loop: CASSLEADAFRTSGRDTQYF. The DNA for the CDR3 is TGCGCCAGCAGCTTGGAGGCCGACGCCTTCAGGACTAGCGGGAGAGATACGCAGTATTTT. V usage is TRBV5-1 and J usage is TRBJ2-3, with TRBD2 matching over 13 bases. This CDR3 has 20 amino acids. CDR1 and CDR2 (germline): SGHRS, YFSETQ. V was pared by 0 bases and J by 5 bases, with 15 bases of the junction left unmatched.

Concerning this clone: Other DNA sequences from this sample encode an identical CDR3 as well. The chain links TRBV6-1 to TRBJ2-7, with D possibly being TRBD2 (6 bases). In germline, CDR1 is MNHNS, CDR2 SASEGT. The V end lost 3 bases, the J end lost 3 bases, and 12 bases lay between the germline ends. The CDR3 is 14 amino acids. CDR3 in amino acids: CASSEGQGLYEQYF. DNA for the CDR3: TGTGCCAGCAGTGAGGGGCAGGGACTCTACGAGCAGTACTTC.

V usage is TRBV5-5 and J usage is TRBJ2-5, with D possibly TRBD1 on 6 matching bases. The ends were cut back, 5 bases at V and 5 bases at J, with 22 bases in the middle. The CDR3 contains 16 residues. CDR1 is SGHKS and CDR2 is YYEKEE in the germline V gene (reference sequence). The CDR3 nucleotides read TGTGCCAGCAGACGGGTGACAGGCGCCTATCGGGAGACCCAGTACTTC. This sequence encodes CASRRVTGAYRETQYF.

The chain is built from TRBV18 and TRBJ1-2, with 10 bases that match TRBD1. Germline lookup yields CDR1 KGHSH and CDR2 LQKENI. J was trimmed by 1 base and V by 3 bases; bases with no gene match: 5. This CDR3 contains 16 residues. The CDR3 region has the DNA TGTGCCAGCTCACCGTCGACAGGGGGCCTTAACTATGGCTACACCTTC. Protein product: CASSPSTGGLNYGYTF.

The chain carries TRBV15 and TRBJ2-7; possibly TRBD1 for D (6 bases). The CDR3 has 14 residues. Germline V lookup: CDR1 LNHNV, CDR2 YYDKDF (reference sequence). With 5 bases removed from V and 3 bases from J, the gap between germline ends came to 14 bases. As DNA, the CDR3 is TGTGCCACCAGCCCCGGGACAACTGGCTACGAGCAGTACTTC. It specifies CATSPGTTGYEQYF.